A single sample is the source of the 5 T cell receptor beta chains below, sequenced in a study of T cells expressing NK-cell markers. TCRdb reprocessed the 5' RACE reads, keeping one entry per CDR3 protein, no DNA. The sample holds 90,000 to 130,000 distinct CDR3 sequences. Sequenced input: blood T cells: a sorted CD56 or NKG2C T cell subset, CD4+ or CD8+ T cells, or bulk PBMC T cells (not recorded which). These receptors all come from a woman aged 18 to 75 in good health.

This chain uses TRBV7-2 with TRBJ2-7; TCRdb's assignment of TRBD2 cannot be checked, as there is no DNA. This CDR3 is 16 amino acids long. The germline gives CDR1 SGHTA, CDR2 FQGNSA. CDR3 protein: CASSFLSGSPTYEQYF.

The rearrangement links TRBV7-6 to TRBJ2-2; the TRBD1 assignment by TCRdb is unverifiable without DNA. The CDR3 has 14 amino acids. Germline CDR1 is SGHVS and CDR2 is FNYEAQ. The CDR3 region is CASSSGTQSGELFF.

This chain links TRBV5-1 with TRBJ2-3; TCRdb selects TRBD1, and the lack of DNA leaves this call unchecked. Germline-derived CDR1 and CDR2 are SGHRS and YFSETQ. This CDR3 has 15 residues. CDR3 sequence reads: CASSVGTTTTDTQYF.

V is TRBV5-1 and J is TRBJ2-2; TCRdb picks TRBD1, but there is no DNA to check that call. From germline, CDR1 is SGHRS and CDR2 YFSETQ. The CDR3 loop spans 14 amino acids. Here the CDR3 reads CASSLYRGTGELFF.

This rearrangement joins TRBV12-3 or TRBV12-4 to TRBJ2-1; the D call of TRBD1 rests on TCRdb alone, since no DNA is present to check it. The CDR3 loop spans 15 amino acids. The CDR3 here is CASSFQGTAYNEQFF.